This TCR beta chain was profiled in a study of siplizumab effects on memory and regulatory T cells. With respect to this clone: The target antigen is unknown.

Unstimulated naive, memory, effector memory and TEMRA subsets underwent sequencing in three donor pairs. TCRdb's copy holds only in-frame clones and misses some; the assay was immunoSEQ multiplex PCR. Counted here are tens of thousands of clones, 70% to 90% occurring once; the ten biggest clones make up approximately 3.8%. CDR3 length: 13 residues. J lost 4 bases, V lost 5 bases, and 3 bases had no gene match. From germline, CDR1 is LNHDA and CDR2 SQIVND (reference sequence). General study points: No naive or memory phenotype could be assigned to roughly 75-97% of proliferating clones. A significant reduction in alloreactive sequences traceable to unstimulated CD4+ memory cells was produced by siplizumab. Naive T cells seemed more diverse than memory cells and seemed major alloresponse contributors.

Sequenced material: memory CD4+ T cells sorted from blood. The chain links TRBV19 to TRBJ1-1, with TRBD1 matching over 8 bases. The clonotype originates from a human donor in good health. The CDR3 DNA sequence: TGTGCCAGTAGTCGACAGGGGCCCACTGAAGCTTTCTTT. This codes for CASSRQGPTEAFF.